The clone carrying this T cell receptor beta chain was observed a single time. This specimen comes from a study of T cell changes during pregnancy in multiple sclerosis. The table came from immunoSEQ multiplex PCR; TCRdb's copy has only in-frame clones and leaves some out. The sample contains roughly 42,000 clones, about 89% of which appear only once. The CDR3 sequence is 13 residues long. Germline lookup yields CDR1 MNHEY and CDR2 SVGAGI. The ends lost 8 bases at V and 8 bases at J; junction bases unmatched: 7. The chain carries TRBV6-5 and TRBJ1-4; TRBD1 aligns across 8 bases. This receptor was identified in a female donor with multiple sclerosis, enrolled in a pregnancy study. Specimen: CD4+ T cells from peripheral blood mononuclear cells, collected before pregnancy. The CDR3 DNA reads as TGTGCCAGCGGCGGCAGGGGGCGAGAAAAACTGTTTTTT. This codes for CASGGRGREKLFF.